This T cell receptor beta chain came from a study of cytomegalovirus exposure and HLA in healthy donors. About the research overall: The Caucasian-associated ancestry cluster contained about four fifths of the 398 genotyped donors.

Germline-derived CDR1 and CDR2 are LNHDA and SQIVND (reference sequence). Trimming at V came to 6 bases and at J to 5 bases, leaving 3 bases not matched to a gene. This CDR3 comprises 13 residues. Of note for this clone: Antigen specificity is unknown.

Study-level points and caveats: Later analysis revealed greater clonal expansion in HLA-associated TCR beta chains than in equally common others. Previously analyzed data showed that most TCR beta V segments were productive at a frequency of about 90% or about 30%. TCR beta sequences reportedly predicted most subjects' HLA-A and HLA-B alleles accurately.

Primers for the PCR totalled 60 Vbeta and 13 Jbeta. TCRdb's table, derived via immunoSEQ multiplex PCR, lists solely in-frame clones and lacks some. The sample carries fewer than 200,000 clones, 82% recorded once. This sequence joins TRBV19 and TRBJ2-2; the match to TRBD2 covers 7 bases. Sequencing input: PBMCs. The receptor was isolated from a girl aged 5 to 17 in good health and CMV-seropositive. The CDR3 sequence: CASRRLATGELFF. CDR3 bases: TGTGCCAGTAGGCGACTAGCAACCGGGGAGCTGTTTTTT.